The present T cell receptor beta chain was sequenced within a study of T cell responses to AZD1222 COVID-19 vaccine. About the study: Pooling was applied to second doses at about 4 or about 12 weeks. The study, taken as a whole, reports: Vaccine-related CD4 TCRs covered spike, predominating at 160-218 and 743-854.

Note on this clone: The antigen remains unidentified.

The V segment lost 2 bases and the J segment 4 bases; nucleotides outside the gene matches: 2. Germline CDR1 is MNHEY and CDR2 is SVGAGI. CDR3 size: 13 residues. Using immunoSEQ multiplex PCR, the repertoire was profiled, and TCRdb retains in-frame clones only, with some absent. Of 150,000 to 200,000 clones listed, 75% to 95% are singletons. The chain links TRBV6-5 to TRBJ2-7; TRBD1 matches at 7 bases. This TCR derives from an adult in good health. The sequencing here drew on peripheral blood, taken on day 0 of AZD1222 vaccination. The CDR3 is CASSYEGAYEQYF. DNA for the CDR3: TGTGCCAGCAGTTACGAGGGGGCGTACGAGCAGTACTTC.